This T cell receptor beta chain was profiled in a study of neurological immune-mediated disorders. Many counts were recorded for this clonotype. TCRdb used MiXCR to reprocess the 5' RACE reads, holding one entry per CDR3 protein. The sample contains around 46,000 distinct CDR3 sequences, under 30% of which appear only once. Between the trimmed V and J ends, which lost 0 bases and 5 bases, there was a span of 11 bases. The CDR3 contains 15 residues. Germline CDR1 MNHEY, CDR2 SVGAGI. This rearrangement joins TRBV6-5 to TRBJ1-5; D not certain. The sequenced sample was PBMCs. This TCR was sampled from a woman in her 70s in good health. CDR3 loop: CASSYSGRVDQPQHF. The CDR3 DNA follows: TGTGCCAGCAGTTACTCTGGTAGGGTGGATCAGCCCCAGCATTTT.